These T cell receptor beta chains were read from a single sample in a study of graft-versus-host responses after intestinal transplantation. Antigens of these TCRs are unknown. The data were produced by immunoSEQ multiplex PCR, yet TCRdb's version contains in-frame clones alone and is incomplete. The sample contains 70,000 to 75,000 clones, 89% of which appear only once. Source: unstimulated CD8+ T cells sorted from spleen or lymph node cells, taken before intestinal transplant. The receptor set was obtained from a human donor who received an intestinal transplant. Each CDR3 is given with its conserved first and last residue. The D gene is left open where the match is weak. Not all rows give a size; the values are once, few, many and, for expanded clones, a class.

j_call	v_call	clone_size	d_call	cdr3_aa	cdr3_nt
TRBJ2-3	TRBV4-2	NA	TRBD2	CASSQDLRELPDTQYF	TGTGCCAGCAGCCAAGATTTGCGGGAGCTACCCGATACGCAGTATTTT
TRBJ1-5	TRBV14	NA	NA	CASSQEAGSQPQHF	TGTGCCAGCAGCCAAGAGGCGGGCTCCCAGCCCCAGCATTTT
TRBJ2-1	TRBV10-3	NA	TRBD2	CAISEGTSGSYEQFF	TGTGCCATCAGTGAAGGGACTAGCGGGAGCTATGAGCAGTTCTTC
TRBJ1-4	TRBV19	NA	NA	CASSTELDNEKLFF	TGTGCCAGTAGTACAGAGCTAGATAATGAAAAACTGTTTTTT
TRBJ2-7	TRBV27	NA	NA	CASSFLLAGVPYEQYF	TGTGCCAGCAGTTTCCTGTTGGCAGGGGTTCCCTACGAGCAGTACTTC
TRBJ2-7	TRBV4-1	NA	TRBD2	CASSQEGPGGEQYF	TGCGCCAGCAGCCAAGAAGGACCGGGGGGGGAGCAGTACTTC
TRBJ2-1	TRBV6-5	NA	NA	CASSYFGGEQWEQFF	TGTGCCAGCAGTTACTTCGGGGGTGAACAATGGGAGCAGTTCTTC
TRBJ1-4	TRBV28	NA	NA	CASSSPDRTNEKLFF	TGTGCCAGCAGTTCCCCCGACAGAACTAATGAAAAACTGTTTTTT
TRBJ2-7	TRBV18	NA	NA	CASSPIRGLVHEQYF	TGTGCCAGCTCACCGATAAGGGGGTTAGTCCACGAGCAGTACTTC
TRBJ2-7	TRBV6-1	NA	TRBD2	CASSDLPGTPGGEQYF	TGTGCCAGCAGTGACCTTCCCGGGACACCGGGGGGGGAGCAGTACTTC
TRBJ1-6	TRBV7-9	once	TRBD1	CASSRTGEYNSPLHF	TGTGCCAGCAGCCGGACAGGAGAGTATAATTCACCCCTCCACTTT
TRBJ2-2	TRBV4-2	NA	NA	CASSQGGSSLGPTGELFF	TGTGCCAGCAGCCAAGGTGGTTCGTCACTAGGACCCACCGGGGAGCTGTTTTTT
TRBJ1-3	TRBV19	few	NA	CASSIRGAGNTIYF	TGTGCCAGTAGTATTCGGGGAGCGGGAAACACCATATATTTT
TRBJ1-2	TRBV9	NA	TRBD1	CASSVEPRTGGYGYTF	TGTGCCAGCAGCGTAGAGCCTCGGACAGGGGGCTATGGCTACACCTTC
TRBJ1-2	TRBV7-9	NA	NA	CASRGGSRPWGYTF	TGTGCCAGCAGGGGAGGCTCGAGGCCCTGGGGCTACACCTTC
TRBJ2-5	TRBV7-9	NA	TRBD1	CASRRTGTQETQYF	TGTGCCAGCAGACGGACAGGGACCCAAGAGACCCAGTACTTC
TRBJ2-1	TRBV7-9	NA	TRBD2	CASSLGRAWSSYNEQFF	TGTGCCAGCAGCTTGGGGAGGGCCTGGAGCTCCTACAATGAGCAGTTCTTC
TRBJ1-2	TRBV7-6	NA	TRBD1	CASSPSQGANYGYTF	TGTGCCAGCAGCCCTAGTCAGGGGGCGAACTATGGCTACACCTTC
TRBJ2-7	TRBV27	NA	NA	CASRLGGGSDEQYF	TGTGCCAGCCGATTGGGGGGTGGGTCTGACGAGCAGTACTTC
TRBJ1-2	TRBV2	NA	NA	CASRQGSSATYGYTF	TGTGCCAGCAGGCAGGGCTCCTCCGCAACCTATGGCTACACCTTC
TRBJ2-5	TRBV6-1	few	TRBD2	CASSEHGGGAETQYF	TGTGCCAGCAGTGAACACGGCGGGGGGGCGGAGACCCAGTACTTC
TRBJ1-6	TRBV27	NA	TRBD1	CASSNTGGASPLHF	TGTGCCAGCAGTAATACAGGGGGAGCTTCACCCCTCCACTTT
TRBJ2-5	TRBV4-1	NA	NA	CASSHDDYGETQYF	TGCGCCAGCAGCCACGACGACTATGGGGAGACCCAGTACTTC
TRBJ2-1	TRBV2	NA	TRBD2	CARGGQSDEQFF	TGTGCCAGGGGAGGGCAAAGCGATGAGCAGTTCTTC
TRBJ1-5	TRBV28	NA	NA	CASMAGDQPQHF	TGTGCCAGCATGGCAGGGGATCAGCCCCAGCATTTT
TRBJ1-4	TRBV7-9	NA	TRBD1	CASSRLSQGVTNEKLFF	TGTGCCAGCAGCCGATTATCCCAGGGGGTCACTAATGAAAAACTGTTTTTT
TRBJ2-7	TRBV4-2	NA	TRBD2	CASSQDPGLAGVPQYF	TGTGCCAGCAGCCAAGATCCGGGGCTAGCGGGAGTCCCACAGTACTTC